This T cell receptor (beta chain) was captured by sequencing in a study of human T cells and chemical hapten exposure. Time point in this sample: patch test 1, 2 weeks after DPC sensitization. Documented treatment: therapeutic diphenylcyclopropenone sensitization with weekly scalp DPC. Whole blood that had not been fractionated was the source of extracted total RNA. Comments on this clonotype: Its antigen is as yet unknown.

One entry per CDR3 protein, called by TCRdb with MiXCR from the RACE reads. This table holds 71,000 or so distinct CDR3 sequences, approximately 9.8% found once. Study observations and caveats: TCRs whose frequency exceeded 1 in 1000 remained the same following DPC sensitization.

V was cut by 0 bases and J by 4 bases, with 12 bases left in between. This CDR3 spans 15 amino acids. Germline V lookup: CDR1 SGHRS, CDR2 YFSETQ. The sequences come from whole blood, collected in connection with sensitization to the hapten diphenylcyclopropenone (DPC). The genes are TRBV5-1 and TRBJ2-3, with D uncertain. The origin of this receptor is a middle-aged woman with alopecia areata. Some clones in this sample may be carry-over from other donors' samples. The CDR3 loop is CASSLVASPADTQYF. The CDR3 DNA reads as TGCGCCAGCAGCTTGGTGGCTTCCCCCGCAGATACGCAGTATTTT. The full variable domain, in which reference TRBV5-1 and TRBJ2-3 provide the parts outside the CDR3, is KAGVTQTPRYLIKTRGQQVTLSCSPISGHRSVSWYQQTPGQGLQFLFEYFSETQRNKGNFPGRFSGRQFSNSRSEMNVSTLELGDSALYLCASSLVASPADTQYFGPGTRLTVL.